This TCR beta chain was obtained from a study of T cells in Graves' hyperthyroidism and ophthalmopathy. From RNA transcripts, TCR beta CDR3 regions were amplified. A set of HTBI primers served as the primers for a first-round RT-PCR of the TCR CDR3. TCRdb called the multiplex PCR reads again in MiXCR, with one record for every CDR3 protein. The repertoire includes some 620,000 distinct CDR3 sequences, roughly 16% of them detected once, and 3.8% sits in the top ten. The CDR3 loop spans 14 amino acids. The V gene lost 0 bases and the J gene lost 3 bases, with 10 bases spanning the gap. CDR1 and CDR2 (germline): SGDLS, YYNGEE.

The clonotype was recovered from a woman in her twenties or thirties with Graves' hyperthyroidism. Sequenced input: blood. J is TRBJ2-7 and V is TRBV9, with D hard to call. In DNA, the CDR3 is TGTGCCAGCAGCGTAGATGTCAGCTACTACGAGCAGTACTTC. It translates to CASSVDVSYYEQYF.